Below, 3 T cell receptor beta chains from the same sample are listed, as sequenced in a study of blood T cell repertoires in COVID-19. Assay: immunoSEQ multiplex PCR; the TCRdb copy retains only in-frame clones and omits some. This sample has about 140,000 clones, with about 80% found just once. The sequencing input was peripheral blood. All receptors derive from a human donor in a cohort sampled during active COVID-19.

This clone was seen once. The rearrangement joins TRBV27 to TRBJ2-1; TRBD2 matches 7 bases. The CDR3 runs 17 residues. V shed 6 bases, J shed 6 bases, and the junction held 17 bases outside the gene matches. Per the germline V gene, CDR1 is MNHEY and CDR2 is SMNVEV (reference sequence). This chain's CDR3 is CASSPWIREGRGNEQFF. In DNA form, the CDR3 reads TGTGCCAGCAGCCCCTGGATAAGGGAGGGGAGGGGCAATGAGCAGTTCTTC.

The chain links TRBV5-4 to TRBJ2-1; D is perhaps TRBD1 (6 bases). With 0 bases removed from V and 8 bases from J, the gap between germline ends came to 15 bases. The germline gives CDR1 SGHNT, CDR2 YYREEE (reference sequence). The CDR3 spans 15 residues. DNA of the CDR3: TGTGCCAGCAGCTTGGAGGTCAGGGGCATCGATGAGCAGTTCTTC. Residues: CASSLEVRGIDEQFF.

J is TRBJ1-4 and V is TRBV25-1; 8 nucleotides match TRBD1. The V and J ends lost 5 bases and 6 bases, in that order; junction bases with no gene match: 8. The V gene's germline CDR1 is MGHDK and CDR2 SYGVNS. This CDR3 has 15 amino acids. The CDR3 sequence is CASSRHGQGYEKLFF. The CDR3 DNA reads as TGTGCCAGCAGTCGCCACGGACAGGGATATGAAAAACTGTTTTTT.